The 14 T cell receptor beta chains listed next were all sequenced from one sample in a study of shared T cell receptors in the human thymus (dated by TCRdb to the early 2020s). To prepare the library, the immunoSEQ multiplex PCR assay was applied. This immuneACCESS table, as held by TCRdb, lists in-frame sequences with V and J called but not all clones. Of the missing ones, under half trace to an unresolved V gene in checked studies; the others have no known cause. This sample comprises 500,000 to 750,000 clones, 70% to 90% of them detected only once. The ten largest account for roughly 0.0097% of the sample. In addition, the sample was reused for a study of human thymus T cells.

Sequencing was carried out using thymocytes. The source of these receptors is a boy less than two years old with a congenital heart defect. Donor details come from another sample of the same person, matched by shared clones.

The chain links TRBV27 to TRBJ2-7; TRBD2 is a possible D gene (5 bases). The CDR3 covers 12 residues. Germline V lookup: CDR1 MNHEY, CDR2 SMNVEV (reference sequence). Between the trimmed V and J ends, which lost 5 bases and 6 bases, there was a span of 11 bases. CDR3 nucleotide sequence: TGTGCCAGCAGTCCCCGGGGAGCCGAGCAGTACTTC. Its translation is CASSPRGAEQYF.

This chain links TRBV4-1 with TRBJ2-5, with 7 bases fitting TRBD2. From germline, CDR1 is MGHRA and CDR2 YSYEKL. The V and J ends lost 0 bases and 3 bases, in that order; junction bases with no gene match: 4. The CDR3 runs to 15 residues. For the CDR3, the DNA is TGCGCCAGCAGCCAAGATTGGGACTACAAAGAGACCCAGTACTTC. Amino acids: CASSQDWDYKETQYF.

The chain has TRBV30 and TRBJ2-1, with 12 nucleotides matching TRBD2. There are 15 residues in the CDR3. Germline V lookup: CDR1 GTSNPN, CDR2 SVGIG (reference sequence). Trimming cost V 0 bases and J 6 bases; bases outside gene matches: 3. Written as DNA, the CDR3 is TGTGCCTGGAGTGTCGGACTAGCGGGGCCCAATGAGCAGTTCTTC. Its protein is CAWSVGLAGPNEQFF.

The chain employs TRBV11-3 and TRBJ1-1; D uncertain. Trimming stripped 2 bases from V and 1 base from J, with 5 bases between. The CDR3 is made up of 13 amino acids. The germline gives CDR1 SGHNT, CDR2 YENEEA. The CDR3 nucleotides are TGTGCCAGCAGCTTATACTGGAACACTGAAGCTTTCTTT. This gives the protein CASSLYWNTEAFF.

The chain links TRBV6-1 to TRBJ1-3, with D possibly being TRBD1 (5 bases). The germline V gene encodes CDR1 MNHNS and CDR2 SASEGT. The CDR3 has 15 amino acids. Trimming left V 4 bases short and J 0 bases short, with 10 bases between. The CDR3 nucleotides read TGTGCCAGCAGTGTACAGGAGCCCTCTGGAAACACCATATATTTT. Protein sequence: CASSVQEPSGNTIYF.

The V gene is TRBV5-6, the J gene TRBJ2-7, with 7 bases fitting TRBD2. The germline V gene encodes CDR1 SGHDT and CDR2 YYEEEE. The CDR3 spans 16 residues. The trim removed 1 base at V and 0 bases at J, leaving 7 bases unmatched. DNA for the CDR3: TGTGCCAGCAGCTTGATGCTAGCGGAGCCCTCCTACGAGCAGTACTTC. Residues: CASSLMLAEPSYEQYF.

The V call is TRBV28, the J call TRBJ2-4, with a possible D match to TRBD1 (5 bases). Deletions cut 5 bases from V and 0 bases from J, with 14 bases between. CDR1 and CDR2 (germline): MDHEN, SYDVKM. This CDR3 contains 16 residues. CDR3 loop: CASSGDRLLAKNIQYF. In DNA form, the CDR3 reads TGTGCCAGCAGTGGAGACAGATTACTAGCCAAAAACATTCAGTACTTC.

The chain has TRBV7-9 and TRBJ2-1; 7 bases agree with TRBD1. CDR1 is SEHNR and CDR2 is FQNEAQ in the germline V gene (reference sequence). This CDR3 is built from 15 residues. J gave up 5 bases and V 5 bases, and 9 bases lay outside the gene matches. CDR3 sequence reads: CASSPRQGPDNEQFF. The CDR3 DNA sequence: TGTGCCAGCAGCCCCCGACAGGGCCCCGACAATGAGCAGTTCTTC. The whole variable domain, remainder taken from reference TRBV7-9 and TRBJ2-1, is DTGVSQNPRHKITKRGQNVTFRCDPISEHNRLYWYRQTLGQGPEFLTYFQNEAQLEKSRLLSDRFSAERPKGSFSTLEIQRTEQGDSAMYLCASSPRQGPDNEQFFGPGTRLTVL.

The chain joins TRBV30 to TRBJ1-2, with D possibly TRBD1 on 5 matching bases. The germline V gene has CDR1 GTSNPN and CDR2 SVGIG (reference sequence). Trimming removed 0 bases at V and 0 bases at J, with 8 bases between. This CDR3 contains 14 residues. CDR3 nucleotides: TGTGCCTGGAGTGTACAAGGGGCTAACTATGGCTACACCTTC. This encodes CAWSVQGANYGYTF.

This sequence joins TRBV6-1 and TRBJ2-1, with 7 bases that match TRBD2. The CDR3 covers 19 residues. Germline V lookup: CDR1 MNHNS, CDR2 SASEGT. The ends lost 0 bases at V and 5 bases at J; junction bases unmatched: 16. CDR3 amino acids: CASSEAASGAHKRDNEQFF. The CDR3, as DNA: TGTGCCAGCAGTGAAGCGGCAAGCGGGGCGCACAAAAGAGACAATGAGCAGTTCTTC.

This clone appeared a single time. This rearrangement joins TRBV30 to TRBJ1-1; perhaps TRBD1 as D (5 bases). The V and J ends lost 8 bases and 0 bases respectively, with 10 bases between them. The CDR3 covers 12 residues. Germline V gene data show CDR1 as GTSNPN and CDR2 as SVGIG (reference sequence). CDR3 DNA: TGTGCCCTACAAGGGGTGAACACTGAAGCTTTCTTT. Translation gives CALQGVNTEAFF.

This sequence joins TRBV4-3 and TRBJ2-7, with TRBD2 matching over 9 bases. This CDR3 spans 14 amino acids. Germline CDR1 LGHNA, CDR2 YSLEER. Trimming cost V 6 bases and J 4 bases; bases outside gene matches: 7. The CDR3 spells CASSSTSGEYEQYF. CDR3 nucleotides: TGCGCCAGCAGTTCGACTAGCGGAGAGTACGAGCAGTACTTC.

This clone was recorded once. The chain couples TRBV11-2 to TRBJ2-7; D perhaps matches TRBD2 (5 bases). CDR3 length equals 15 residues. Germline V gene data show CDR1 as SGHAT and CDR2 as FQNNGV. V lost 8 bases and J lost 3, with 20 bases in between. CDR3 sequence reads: CASPPPRRGVYEQYF. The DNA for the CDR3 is TGTGCCAGCCCCCCTCCCCGCCGGGGAGTCTACGAGCAGTACTTC.

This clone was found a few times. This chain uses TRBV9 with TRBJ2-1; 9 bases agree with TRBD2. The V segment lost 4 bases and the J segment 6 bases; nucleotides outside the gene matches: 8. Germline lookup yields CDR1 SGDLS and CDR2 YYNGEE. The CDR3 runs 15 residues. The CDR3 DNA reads TGTGCCAGCAGCCCTACTTCTAGCGGGGTCAATGAGCAGTTCTTC. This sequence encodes CASSPTSSGVNEQFF.